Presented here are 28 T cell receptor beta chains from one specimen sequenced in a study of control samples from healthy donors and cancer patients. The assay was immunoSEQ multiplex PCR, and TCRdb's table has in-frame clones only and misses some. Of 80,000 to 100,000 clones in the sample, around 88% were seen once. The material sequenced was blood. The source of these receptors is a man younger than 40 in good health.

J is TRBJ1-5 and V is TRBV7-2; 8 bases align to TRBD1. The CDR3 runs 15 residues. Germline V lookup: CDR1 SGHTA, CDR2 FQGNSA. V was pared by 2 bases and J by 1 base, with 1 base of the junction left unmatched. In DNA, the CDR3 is TGTGCCAGCAGCTTACGGACAGGGAGCAATCAGCCCCAGCATTTT. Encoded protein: CASSLRTGSNQPQHF.

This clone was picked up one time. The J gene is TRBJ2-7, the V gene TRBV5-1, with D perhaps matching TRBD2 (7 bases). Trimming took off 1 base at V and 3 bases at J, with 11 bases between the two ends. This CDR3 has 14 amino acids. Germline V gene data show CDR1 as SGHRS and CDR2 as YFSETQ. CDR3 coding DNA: TGCGCCAGCAGCTTGAACAGGGAGGGCTACGAGCAGTACTTC. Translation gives CASSLNREGYEQYF.

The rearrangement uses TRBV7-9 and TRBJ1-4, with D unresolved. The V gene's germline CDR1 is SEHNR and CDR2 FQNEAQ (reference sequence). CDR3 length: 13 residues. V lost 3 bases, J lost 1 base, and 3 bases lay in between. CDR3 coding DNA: TGTGCCAGCAGCTTCCGAACTAATGAAAAACTGTTTTTT. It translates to CASSFRTNEKLFF.

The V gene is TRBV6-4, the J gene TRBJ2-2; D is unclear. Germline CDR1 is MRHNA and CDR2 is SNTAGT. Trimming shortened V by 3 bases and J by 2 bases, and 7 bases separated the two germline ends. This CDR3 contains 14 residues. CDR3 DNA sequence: TGTGCCAGCAGTGAGCTCCACAACACCGGGGAGCTGTTTTTT. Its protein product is CASSELHNTGELFF.

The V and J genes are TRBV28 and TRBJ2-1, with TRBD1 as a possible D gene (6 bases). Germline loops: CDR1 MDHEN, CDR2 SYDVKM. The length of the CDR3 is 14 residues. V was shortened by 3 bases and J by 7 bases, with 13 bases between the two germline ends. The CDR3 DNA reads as TGTGCCAGCAGTTTTAGGGGGTCGGGAAATGAGCAGTTCTTC. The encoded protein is CASSFRGSGNEQFF. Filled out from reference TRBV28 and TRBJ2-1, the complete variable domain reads DVKVTQSSRYLVKRTGEKVFLECVQDMDHENMFWYRQDPGLGLRLIYFSYDVKMKEKGDIPEGYSVSREKKERFSLILESASTNQTSMYLCASSFRGSGNEQFFGPGTRLTVL.

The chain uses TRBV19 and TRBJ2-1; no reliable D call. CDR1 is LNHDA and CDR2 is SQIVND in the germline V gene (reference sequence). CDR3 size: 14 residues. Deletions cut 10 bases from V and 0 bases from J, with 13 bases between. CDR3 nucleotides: TGTGCCACGCACGCTTCGAGCTCCTACAATGAGCAGTTCTTC. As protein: CATHASSSYNEQFF. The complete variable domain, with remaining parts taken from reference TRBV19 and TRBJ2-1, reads DGGITQSPKYLFRKEGQNVTLSCEQNLNHDAMYWYRQDPGQGLRLIYYSQIVNDFQKGDIAEGYSVSREKKESFPLTVTSAQKNPTAFYLCATHASSSYNEQFFGPGTRLTVL.

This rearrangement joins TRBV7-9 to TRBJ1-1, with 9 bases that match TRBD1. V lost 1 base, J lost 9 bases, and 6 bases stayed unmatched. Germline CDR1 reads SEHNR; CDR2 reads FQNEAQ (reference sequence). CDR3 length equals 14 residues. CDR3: CASSLVGGTGKAFF. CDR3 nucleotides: TGTGCCAGCAGCTTAGTAGGGGGGACAGGGAAAGCTTTCTTT.

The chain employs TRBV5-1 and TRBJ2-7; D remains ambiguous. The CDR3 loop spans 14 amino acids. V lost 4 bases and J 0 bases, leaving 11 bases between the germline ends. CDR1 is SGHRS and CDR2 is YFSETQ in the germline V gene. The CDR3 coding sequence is TGCGCCAGCAGCGAAGCGCCTTACTCCTACGAGCAGTACTTC. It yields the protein CASSEAPYSYEQYF.

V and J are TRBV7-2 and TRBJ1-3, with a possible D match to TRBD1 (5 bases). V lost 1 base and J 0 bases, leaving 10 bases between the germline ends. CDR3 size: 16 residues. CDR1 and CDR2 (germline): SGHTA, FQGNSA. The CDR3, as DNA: TGTGCCAGCAGCTTAGTCAGCCAGGGCTCTGGAAACACCATATATTTT. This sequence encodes CASSLVSQGSGNTIYF.

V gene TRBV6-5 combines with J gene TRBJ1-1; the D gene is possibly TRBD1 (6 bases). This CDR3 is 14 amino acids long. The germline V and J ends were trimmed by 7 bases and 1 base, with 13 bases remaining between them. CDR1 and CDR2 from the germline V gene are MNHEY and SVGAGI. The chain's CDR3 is CASTLGGGNTEAFF. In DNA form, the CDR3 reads TGTGCCAGCACCCTGGGAGGGGGGAACACTGAAGCTTTCTTT.

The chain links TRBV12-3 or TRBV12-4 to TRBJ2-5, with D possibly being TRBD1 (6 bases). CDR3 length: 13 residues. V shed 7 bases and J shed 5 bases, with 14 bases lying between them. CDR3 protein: CASTMGHQETQYF. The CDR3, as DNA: TGTGCCAGCACCATGGGACATCAGGAGACCCAGTACTTC.

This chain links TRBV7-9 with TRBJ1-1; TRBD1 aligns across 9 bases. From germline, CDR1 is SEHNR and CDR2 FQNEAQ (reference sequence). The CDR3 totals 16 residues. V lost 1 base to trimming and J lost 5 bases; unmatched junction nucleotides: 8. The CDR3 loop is CASSLDRGRGETEAFF. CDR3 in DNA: TGTGCCAGCAGCTTAGACAGGGGGCGAGGGGAGACTGAAGCTTTCTTT.

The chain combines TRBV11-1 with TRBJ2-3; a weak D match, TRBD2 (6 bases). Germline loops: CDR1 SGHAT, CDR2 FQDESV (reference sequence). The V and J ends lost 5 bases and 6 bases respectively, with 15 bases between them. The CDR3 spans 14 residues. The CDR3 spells CASSEPGDYDTQYF. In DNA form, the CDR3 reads TGTGCCAGCAGCGAGCCGGGGGATTATGATACGCAGTATTTT.

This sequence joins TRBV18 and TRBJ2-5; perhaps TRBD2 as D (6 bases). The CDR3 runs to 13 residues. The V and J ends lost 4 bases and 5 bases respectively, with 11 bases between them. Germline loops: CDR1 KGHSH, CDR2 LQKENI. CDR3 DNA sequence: TGTGCCAGCTCACTCCAGGCGGGGGAGACCCAGTACTTC. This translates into CASSLQAGETQYF.

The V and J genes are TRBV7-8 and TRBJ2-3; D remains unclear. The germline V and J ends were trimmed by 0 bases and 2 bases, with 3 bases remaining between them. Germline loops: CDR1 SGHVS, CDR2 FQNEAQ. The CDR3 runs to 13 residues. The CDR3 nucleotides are TGTGCCAGCAGCTTAGCGTACACAGATACGCAGTATTTT. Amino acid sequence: CASSLAYTDTQYF.

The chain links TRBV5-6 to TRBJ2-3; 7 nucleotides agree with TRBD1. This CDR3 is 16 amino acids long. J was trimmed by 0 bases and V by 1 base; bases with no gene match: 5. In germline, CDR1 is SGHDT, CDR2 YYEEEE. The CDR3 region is CASSLTGATSTDTQYF. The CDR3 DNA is TGTGCCAGCAGCTTGACAGGGGCCACTAGCACAGATACGCAGTATTTT.

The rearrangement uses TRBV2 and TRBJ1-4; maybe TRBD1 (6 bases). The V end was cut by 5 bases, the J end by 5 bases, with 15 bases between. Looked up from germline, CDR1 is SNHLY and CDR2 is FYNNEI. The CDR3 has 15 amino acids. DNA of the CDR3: TGTGCCAGCAGTATAACAGGGTTGGGGAATGAAAAACTGTTTTTT. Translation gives CASSITGLGNEKLFF.

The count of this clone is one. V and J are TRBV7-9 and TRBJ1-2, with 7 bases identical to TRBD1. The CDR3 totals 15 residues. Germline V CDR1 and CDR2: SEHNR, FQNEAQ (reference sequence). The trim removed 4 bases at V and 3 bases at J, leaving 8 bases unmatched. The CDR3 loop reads CASSSLGQVDYGYTF. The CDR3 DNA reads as TGTGCCAGCAGCTCATTAGGACAGGTCGACTATGGCTACACCTTC.

The CDR3 DNA follows: TGTGCCAGCAGCCTCGGGACTAGCGGGAGTGTCCCCTACAATGAGCAGTTCTTC. It translates to CASSLGTSGSVPYNEQFF. The chain links TRBV6-4 to TRBJ2-1; 14 bases align to TRBD2. V trimming: 6 bases; J trimming: 2 bases; junction bases outside the gene matches: 9. Germline-derived CDR1 and CDR2 are MRHNA and SNTAGT. The CDR3 runs 18 residues.

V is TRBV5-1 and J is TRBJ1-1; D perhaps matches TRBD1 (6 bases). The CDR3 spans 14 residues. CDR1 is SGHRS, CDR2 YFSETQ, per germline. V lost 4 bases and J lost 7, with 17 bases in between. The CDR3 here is CASSPTRGTYEAFF. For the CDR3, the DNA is TGCGCCAGCAGCCCCACGAGGGGGACATATGAAGCTTTCTTT. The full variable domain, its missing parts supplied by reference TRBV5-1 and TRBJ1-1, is KAGVTQTPRYLIKTRGQQVTLSCSPISGHRSVSWYQQTPGQGLQFLFEYFSETQRNKGNFPGRFSGRQFSNSRSEMNVSTLELGDSALYLCASSPTRGTYEAFFGQGTRLTVV.

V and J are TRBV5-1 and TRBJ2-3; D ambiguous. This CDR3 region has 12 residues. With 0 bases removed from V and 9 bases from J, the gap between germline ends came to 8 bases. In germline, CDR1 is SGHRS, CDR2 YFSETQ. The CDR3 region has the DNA TGCGCCAGCAGCTTGGATGCGAGGACGCAGTATTTT. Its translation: CASSLDARTQYF.

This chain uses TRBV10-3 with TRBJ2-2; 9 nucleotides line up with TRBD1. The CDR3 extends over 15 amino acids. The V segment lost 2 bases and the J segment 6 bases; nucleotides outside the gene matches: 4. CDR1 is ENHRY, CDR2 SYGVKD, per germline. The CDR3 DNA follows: TGTGCCATCAGTGAGCCGGGACAGGGCTCCGGGGAGCTGTTTTTT. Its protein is CAISEPGQGSGELFF.

The CDR3 DNA follows: TGTGCCAGCACGAGGGTTCCCACAGGGAGCCCTGAAGCTTTCTTT. This encodes CASTRVPTGSPEAFF. The chain carries TRBV6-5 and TRBJ1-1, with D possibly being TRBD1 (6 bases). V was trimmed by 7 bases and J by 6 bases, leaving 21 bases between them. The CDR3 is made up of 15 amino acids. Germline CDR1 MNHEY, CDR2 SVGAGI.

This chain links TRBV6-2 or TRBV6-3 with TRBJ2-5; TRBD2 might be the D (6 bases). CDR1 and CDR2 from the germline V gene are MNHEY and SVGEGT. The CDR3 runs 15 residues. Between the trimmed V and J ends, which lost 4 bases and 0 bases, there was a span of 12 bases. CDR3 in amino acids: CASSSGGGYQETQYF. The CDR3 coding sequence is TGTGCCAGCAGTTCGGGCGGAGGGTACCAAGAGACCCAGTACTTC.

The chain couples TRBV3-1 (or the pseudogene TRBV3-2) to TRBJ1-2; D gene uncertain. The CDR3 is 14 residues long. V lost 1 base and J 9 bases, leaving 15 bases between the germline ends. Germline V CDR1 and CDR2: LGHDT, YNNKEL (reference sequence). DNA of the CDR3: TGTGCCAGCAGCCAAGGCAGGTGCTGGTTTCGCTACACCTTC. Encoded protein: CASSQGRCWFRYTF.

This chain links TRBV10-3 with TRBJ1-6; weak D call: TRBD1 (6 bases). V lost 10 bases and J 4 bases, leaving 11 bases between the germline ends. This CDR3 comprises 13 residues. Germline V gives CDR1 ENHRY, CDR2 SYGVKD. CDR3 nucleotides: TGTGCCACCCGGACAGAGTATAATTCACCCCTCCACTTT. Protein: CATRTEYNSPLHF.

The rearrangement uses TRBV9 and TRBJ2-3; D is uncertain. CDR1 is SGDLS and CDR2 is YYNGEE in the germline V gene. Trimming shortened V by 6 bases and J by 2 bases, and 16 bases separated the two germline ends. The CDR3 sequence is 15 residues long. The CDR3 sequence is CASTRSGSVTDTQYF. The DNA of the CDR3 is TGTGCCAGCACCAGATCGGGTAGTGTCACAGATACGCAGTATTTT.

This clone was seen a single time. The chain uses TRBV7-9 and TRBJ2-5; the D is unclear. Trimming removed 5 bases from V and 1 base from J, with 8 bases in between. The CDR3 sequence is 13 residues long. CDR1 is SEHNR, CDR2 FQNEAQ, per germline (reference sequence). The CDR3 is CASSPTGQETQYF. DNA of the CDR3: TGTGCCAGCAGCCCCACGGGCCAAGAGACCCAGTACTTC.